The source of this T cell receptor (beta chain) is a study of blood T cell repertoires in COVID-19. Across the study: The study drew acute and convalescent COVID-19 samples from the United States, Italy and Spain. In each case, the material was cDNA or gDNA derived from T cells, B-cell-depleted T cells, or PBMCs.

In the original analysis: Amplification of reference gene primers was used by the study to estimate nucleated cell counts. This table comes from immunoSEQ multiplex PCR, and its TCRdb copy is limited to in-frame clones, with some not included. V and J calls and clone size are given by that table; D and trimming were obtained from the DNA. Here the sample spans over 150,000 clones, more than 75% being singletons. The length of the CDR3 is 14 residues. Germline assignment: CDR1 SGDLS and CDR2 YYNGEE. The ends were cut back, 0 bases at V and 1 base at J, with 7 bases in the middle. The V gene is TRBV9, the J gene TRBJ1-1; D is possibly TRBD1 (5 bases). The sequenced sample was peripheral blood. The source is a man aged 50-60 years who had recovered from COVID-19. The CDR3 spells CASSVGQQNTEAFF. The CDR3 DNA reads TGTGCCAGCAGCGTAGGACAGCAGAACACTGAAGCTTTCTTT. Looking up the rest from reference TRBV9 and TRBJ1-1 gives the full variable domain: DSGVTQTPKHLITATGQRVTLRCSPRSGDLSVYWYQQSLDQGLQFLIQYYNGEERAKGNILERFSAQQFPDLHSELNLSSLELGDSALYFCASSVGQQNTEAFFGQGTRLTVV.